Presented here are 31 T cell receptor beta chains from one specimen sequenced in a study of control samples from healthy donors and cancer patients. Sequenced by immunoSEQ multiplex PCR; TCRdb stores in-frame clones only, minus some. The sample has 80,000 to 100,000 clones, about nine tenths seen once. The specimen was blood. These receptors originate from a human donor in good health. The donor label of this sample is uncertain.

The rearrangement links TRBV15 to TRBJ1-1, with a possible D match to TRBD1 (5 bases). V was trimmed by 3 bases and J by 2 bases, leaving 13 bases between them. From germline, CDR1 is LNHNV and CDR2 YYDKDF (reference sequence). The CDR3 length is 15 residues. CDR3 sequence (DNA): TGTGCCACCAGCAGCACCACAGGCGCTAACACTGAAGCTTTCTTT. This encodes CATSSTTGANTEAFF.

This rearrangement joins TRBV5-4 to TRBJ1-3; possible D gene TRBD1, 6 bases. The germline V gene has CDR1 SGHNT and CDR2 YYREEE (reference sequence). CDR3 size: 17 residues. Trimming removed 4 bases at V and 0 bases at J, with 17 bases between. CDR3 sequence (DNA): TGTGCCAGCAGCCCCGGAGGGGGGAAACTCTCTGGAAACACCATATATTTT. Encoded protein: CASSPGGGKLSGNTIYF.

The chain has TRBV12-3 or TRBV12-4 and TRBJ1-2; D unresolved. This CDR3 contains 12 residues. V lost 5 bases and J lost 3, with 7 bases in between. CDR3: CASSPADYGYTF. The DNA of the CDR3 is TGTGCCAGCAGTCCCGCAGACTATGGCTACACCTTC.

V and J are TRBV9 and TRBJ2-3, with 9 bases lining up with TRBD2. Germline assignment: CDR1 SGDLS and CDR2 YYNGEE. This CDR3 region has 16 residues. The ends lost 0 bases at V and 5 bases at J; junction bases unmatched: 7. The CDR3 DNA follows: TGTGCCAGCAGCGTAGGTGCTAGCGGGGACTTAGATACGCAGTATTTT. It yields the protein CASSVGASGDLDTQYF.

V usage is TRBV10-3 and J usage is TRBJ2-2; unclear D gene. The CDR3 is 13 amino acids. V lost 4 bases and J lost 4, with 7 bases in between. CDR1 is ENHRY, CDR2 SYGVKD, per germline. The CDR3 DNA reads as TGTGCCATCAGTGGCATAAGCACCGGGGAGCTGTTTTTT. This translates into CAISGISTGELFF.

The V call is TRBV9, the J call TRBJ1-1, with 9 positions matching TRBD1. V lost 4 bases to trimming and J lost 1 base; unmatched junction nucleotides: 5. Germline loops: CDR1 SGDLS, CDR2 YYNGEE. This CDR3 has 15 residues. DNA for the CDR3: TGTGCCAGCAGCTCATGGACAGGGGAGAACACTGAAGCTTTCTTT. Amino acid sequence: CASSSWTGENTEAFF.

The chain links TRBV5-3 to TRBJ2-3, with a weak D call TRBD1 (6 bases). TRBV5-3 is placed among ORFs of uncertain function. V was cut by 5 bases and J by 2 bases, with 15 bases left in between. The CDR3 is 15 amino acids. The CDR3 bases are TGTGCCAGAAGTCACCGGGACACGGTCACAGATACGCAGTATTTT. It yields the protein CARSHRDTVTDTQYF.

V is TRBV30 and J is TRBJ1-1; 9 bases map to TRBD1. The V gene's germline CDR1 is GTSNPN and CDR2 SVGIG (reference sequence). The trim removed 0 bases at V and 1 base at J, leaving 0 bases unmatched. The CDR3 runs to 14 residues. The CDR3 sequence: CAWSVQGANTEAFF. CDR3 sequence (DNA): TGTGCCTGGAGTGTACAGGGGGCGAACACTGAAGCTTTCTTT.

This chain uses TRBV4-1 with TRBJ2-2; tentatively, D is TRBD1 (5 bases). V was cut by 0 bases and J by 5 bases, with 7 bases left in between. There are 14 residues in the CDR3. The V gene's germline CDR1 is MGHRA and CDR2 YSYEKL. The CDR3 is CASSQDRETGELFF. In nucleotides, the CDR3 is TGCGCCAGCAGCCAAGACAGGGAAACCGGGGAGCTGTTTTTT.

The CDR3 is CATSERTGGSYGYTF. The CDR3 region has the DNA TGTGCCACCAGTGAAAGGACAGGGGGCTCATATGGCTACACCTTC. The chain recombines TRBV24-1 with TRBJ1-2; 11 bases line up with TRBD1. CDR1 is KGHDR and CDR2 is SFDVKD in the germline V gene. The CDR3 loop spans 15 amino acids. V shed 4 bases, J shed 5 bases, and the junction held 5 bases outside the gene matches.

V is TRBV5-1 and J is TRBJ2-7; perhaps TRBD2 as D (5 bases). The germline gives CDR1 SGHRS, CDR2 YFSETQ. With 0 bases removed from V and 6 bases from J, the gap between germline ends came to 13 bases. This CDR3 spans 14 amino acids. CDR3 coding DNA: TGCGCCAGCAGCTTGGAGTGGGGAGCCGGCGAGCAGTACTTC. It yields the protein CASSLEWGAGEQYF.

The CDR3 DNA sequence: TGTGCCAGCAGCTTCCTAGCGGGGGAGACCCAGTACTTC. Protein sequence: CASSFLAGETQYF. V is TRBV5-6 and J is TRBJ2-5; TRBD2 matches 9 bases. Per the germline V gene, CDR1 is SGHDT and CDR2 is YYEEEE. With V trimmed by 2 bases and J by 5 bases, 1 base remained unmatched. The CDR3 runs 13 residues.

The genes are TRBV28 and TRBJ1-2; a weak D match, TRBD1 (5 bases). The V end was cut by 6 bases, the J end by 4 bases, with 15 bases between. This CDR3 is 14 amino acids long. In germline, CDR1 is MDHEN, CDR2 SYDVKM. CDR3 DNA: TGTGCCAGCAGGTCCCCCGGGACCGGCTATGGCTACACCTTC. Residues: CASRSPGTGYGYTF.

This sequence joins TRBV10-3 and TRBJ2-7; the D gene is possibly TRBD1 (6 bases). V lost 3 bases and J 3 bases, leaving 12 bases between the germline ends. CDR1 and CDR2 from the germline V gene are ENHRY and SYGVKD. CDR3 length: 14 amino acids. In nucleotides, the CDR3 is TGTGCCATCAGTGATACAGGGAACCTCTACGAGCAGTACTTC. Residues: CAISDTGNLYEQYF.

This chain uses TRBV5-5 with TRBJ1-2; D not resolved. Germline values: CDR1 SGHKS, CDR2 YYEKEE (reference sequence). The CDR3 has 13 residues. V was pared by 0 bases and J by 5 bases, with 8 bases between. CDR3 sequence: CASSLGGVYGYTF. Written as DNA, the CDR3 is TGTGCCAGCAGCTTGGGAGGAGTTTATGGCTACACCTTC.

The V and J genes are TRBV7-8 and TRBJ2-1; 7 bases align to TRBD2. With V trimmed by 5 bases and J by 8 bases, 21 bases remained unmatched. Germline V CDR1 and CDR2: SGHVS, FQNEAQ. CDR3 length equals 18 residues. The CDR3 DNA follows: TGTGCCAGCAGCCCGAAGGTAAAGCGGGGTGAAACCGGCGATGAGCAGTTCTTC. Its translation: CASSPKVKRGETGDEQFF.

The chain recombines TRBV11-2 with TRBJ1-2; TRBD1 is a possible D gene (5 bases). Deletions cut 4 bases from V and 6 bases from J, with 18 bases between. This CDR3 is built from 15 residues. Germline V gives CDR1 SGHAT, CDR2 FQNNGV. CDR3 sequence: CASSSSGTSGDGYTF. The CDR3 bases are TGTGCCAGCAGCTCCAGTGGGACCTCCGGCGATGGCTACACCTTC.

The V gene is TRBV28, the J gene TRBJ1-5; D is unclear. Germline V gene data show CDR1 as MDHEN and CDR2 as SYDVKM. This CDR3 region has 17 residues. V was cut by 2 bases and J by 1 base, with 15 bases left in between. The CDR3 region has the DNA TGTGCCAGCAGTTTAAATTCTCGGCGGACGAGCAATCAGCCCCAGCATTTT. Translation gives CASSLNSRRTSNQPQHF.

CDR3 sequence (DNA): TGTGCCACCAGCAGATTAGGACGAGGGCCTGAAGCTTTCTTT. It codes for CATSRLGRGPEAFF. The chain carries TRBV15 and TRBJ1-1; D gene unclear. The V end lost 2 bases, the J end lost 6 bases, and 13 bases lay between the germline ends. In germline, CDR1 is LNHNV, CDR2 YYDKDF (reference sequence). This CDR3 spans 14 amino acids.

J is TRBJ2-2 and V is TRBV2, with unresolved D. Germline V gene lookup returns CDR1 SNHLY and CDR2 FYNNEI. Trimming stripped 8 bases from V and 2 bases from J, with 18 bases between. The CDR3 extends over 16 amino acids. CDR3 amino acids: CASGPKGRLNTGELFF. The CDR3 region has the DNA TGTGCCAGCGGACCCAAAGGACGGCTTAACACCGGGGAGCTGTTTTTT.

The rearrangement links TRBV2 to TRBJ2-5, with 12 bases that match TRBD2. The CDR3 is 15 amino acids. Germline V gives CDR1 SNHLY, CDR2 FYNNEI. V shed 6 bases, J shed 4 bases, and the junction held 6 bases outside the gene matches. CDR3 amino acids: CASRASGGARETQYF. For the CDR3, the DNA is TGTGCCAGCAGAGCTAGCGGGGGGGCCCGAGAGACCCAGTACTTC.

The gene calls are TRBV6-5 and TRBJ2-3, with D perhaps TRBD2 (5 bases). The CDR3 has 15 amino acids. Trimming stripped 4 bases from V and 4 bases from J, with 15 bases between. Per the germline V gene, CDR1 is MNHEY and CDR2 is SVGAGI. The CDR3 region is CASSFRRPGADTQYF. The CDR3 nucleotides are TGTGCCAGCAGTTTCCGACGCCCCGGGGCAGATACGCAGTATTTT.

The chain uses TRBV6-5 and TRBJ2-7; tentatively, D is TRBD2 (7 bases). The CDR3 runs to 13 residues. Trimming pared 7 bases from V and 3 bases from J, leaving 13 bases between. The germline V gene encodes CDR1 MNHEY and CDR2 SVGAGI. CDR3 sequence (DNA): TGTGCCAGCACAAGGGGGACTAACTACGAGCAGTACTTC. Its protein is CASTRGTNYEQYF.

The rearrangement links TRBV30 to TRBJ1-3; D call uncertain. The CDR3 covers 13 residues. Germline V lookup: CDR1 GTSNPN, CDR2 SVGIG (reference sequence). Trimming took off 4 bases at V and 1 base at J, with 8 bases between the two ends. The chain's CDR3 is CAWTQASGNTIYF. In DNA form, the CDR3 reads TGTGCCTGGACTCAGGCTTCTGGAAACACCATATATTTT.

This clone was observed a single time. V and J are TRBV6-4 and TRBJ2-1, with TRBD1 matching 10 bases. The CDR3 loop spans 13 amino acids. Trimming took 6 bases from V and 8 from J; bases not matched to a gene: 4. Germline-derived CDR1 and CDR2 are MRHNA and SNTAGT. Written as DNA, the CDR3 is TGTGCCAGCAGCCGGGACAGGGGATATGAGCAGTTCTTC. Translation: CASSRDRGYEQFF.

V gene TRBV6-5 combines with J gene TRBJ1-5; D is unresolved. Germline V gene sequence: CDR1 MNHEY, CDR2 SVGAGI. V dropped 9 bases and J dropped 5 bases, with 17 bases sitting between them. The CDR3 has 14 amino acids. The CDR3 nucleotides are TGTGCCAGTCAGAAGGGAGGACTTGATCAGCCCCAGCATTTT. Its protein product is CASQKGGLDQPQHF.

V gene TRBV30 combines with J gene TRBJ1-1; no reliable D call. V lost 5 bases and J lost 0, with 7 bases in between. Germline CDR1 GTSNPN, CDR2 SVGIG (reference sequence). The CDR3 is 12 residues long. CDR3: CAWGGVNTEAFF. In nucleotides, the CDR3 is TGTGCCTGGGGTGGGGTGAACACTGAAGCTTTCTTT.

This CDR3 reads CASSLGWENIQYF. CDR3 DNA: TGTGCCAGCAGCTTAGGGTGGGAAAACATTCAGTACTTC. This chain joins TRBV7-8 and TRBJ2-4; D gene unclear. This CDR3 is 13 amino acids long. Germline V lookup: CDR1 SGHVS, CDR2 FQNEAQ. V was cut by 1 base and J by 5 bases, with 6 bases left in between.

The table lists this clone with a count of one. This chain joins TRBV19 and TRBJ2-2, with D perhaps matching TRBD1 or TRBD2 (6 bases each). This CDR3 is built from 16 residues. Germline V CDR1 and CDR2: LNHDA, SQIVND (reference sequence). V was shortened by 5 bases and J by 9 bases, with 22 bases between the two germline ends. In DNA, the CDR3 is TGTGCCAGTAGTTACTCACCCTCCGTCGGGGGCAGGGAGCTGTTTTTT. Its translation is CASSYSPSVGGRELFF.

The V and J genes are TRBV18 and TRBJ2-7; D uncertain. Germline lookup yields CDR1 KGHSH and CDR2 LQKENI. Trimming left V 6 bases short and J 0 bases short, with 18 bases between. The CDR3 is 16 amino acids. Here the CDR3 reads CASSPRVGLSSYEQYF. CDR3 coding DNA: TGTGCCAGCTCCCCAAGAGTAGGGCTCAGCTCCTACGAGCAGTACTTC.

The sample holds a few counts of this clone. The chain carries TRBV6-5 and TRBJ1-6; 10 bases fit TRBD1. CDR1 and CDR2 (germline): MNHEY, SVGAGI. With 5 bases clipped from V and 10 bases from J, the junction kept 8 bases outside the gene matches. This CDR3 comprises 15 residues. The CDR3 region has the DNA TGTGCCAGCAGTACCTCGGGGACAGGGGACTCACCCCTCCACTTT. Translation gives CASSTSGTGDSPLHF.